A single sample is the source of the 25 T cell receptor beta chains below, sequenced in a study of response to subunit inactivated influenza vaccine. TCRdb called the RT-PCR reads again in MiXCR, with one record for every CDR3 protein. The sample records roughly 540,000 distinct CDR3 sequences, 20% to 25% being singletons. The sample was also linked to a second study, of T cells expressing NK-cell markers. Per that paper: What made the TCR beta cDNA was 5'RACE template switching with UMIs.

The sequencing here drew on CD4+ T cells sorted from PBMCs, taken roughly 13 days after vaccination. Receptors originate from a man over 45 who received an inactivated influenza vaccine.

V is TRBV11-2 and J is TRBJ1-1; no definite D call. Germline assignment: CDR1 SGHAT and CDR2 FQNNGV. Trimming removed 0 bases from V and 8 bases from J, with 13 bases in between. CDR3 length: 14 amino acids. CDR3 residues: CASSLDRESGEAFF. The CDR3 DNA follows: TGTGCCAGCAGCTTAGATCGGGAGTCGGGGGAAGCTTTCTTT.

In its sample, this clonotype was seen a few times. This chain joins TRBV20-1 and TRBJ2-5; D perhaps matches TRBD1 (6 bases). The CDR3 consists of 13 residues. Trimming removed 4 bases from V and 5 bases from J, with 14 bases in between. Looked up from germline, CDR1 is DFQATT and CDR2 is SNEGSKA (reference sequence). The CDR3 reads CSAKWGPRETQYF. The CDR3 DNA follows: TGCAGTGCTAAGTGGGGGCCGCGGGAGACCCAGTACTTC.

The chain has TRBV6-2 or TRBV6-3 and TRBJ2-7; D possibly corresponds to TRBD2 (5 bases). CDR1 is MNHEY, CDR2 SVGEGT, per germline. V dropped 6 bases and J dropped 9 bases, with 21 bases sitting between them. The CDR3 length is 14 residues. This CDR3 reads CASSGTRGGFVQYF. CDR3 DNA sequence: TGTGCCAGCAGCGGTACGCGAGGAGGATTCGTGCAGTACTTC.

This rearrangement joins TRBV28 to TRBJ2-7; weak D call: TRBD2 (6 bases). Trimming removed 4 bases from V and 4 bases from J, with 17 bases in between. Germline values: CDR1 MDHEN, CDR2 SYDVKM. The CDR3 covers 15 residues. CDR3 protein: CASSSPAGGKYEQYF. DNA of the CDR3: TGTGCCAGCAGTTCACCTGCCGGGGGAAAATACGAGCAGTACTTC. The variable domain in full, with the rest retrieved from reference TRBV28 and TRBJ2-7, is DVKVTQSSRYLVKRTGEKVFLECVQDMDHENMFWYRQDPGLGLRLIYFSYDVKMKEKGDIPEGYSVSREKKERFSLILESASTNQTSMYLCASSSPAGGKYEQYFGPGTRLTVT.

The chain is built from TRBV5-1 and TRBJ1-2, with 7 bases that match TRBD1. The junction had 10 bases not matched to a gene; V was cut back by 4 bases and J by 7 bases. Germline-derived CDR1 and CDR2 are SGHRS and YFSETQ. This CDR3 region has 14 residues. The CDR3 sequence is CASSLPQGEVGYTF. CDR3 sequence (DNA): TGCGCCAGCAGCCTTCCTCAGGGGGAAGTTGGCTACACCTTC.

About this clonotype itself: A read error may be the cause here, since a much bigger clone is one base away. V and J are TRBV5-1 and TRBJ2-2; 7 nucleotides agree with TRBD1. Trimming cost V 7 bases and J 6 bases; bases outside gene matches: 18. This CDR3 has 17 residues. Germline V CDR1 and CDR2: SGHRS, YFSETQ. The CDR3 DNA sequence: TGCGCCAGCGATACAGGGGCATCAACTTTTAACGCCGGGGAGCTGTTTTTT. Its translation is CASDTGASTFNAGELFF.

This clonotype was counted between two and nine times. V is TRBV20-1 and J is TRBJ1-6; D not resolved. V lost 6 bases, J lost 6 bases, and 15 bases lay in between. From germline, CDR1 is DFQATT and CDR2 SNEGSKA (reference sequence). The CDR3 has 14 amino acids. The CDR3 DNA reads as TGCAGTGCCCTGAAGGAGGGTAGTAATTCACCCCTCCACTTT. Residues: CSALKEGSNSPLHF.

This clonotype was picked up a small number of times. This sequence may be a read error, since a much larger clone differs from it by one base. The chain carries TRBV7-9 and TRBJ2-7; D is undetermined. The CDR3 contains 13 residues. CDR1 and CDR2 from the germline V gene are SEHNR and FQNEAQ (reference sequence). The V and J ends lost 8 bases and 2 bases respectively, with 13 bases between them. CDR3: CASGLIGPYEQYF. The CDR3 region has the DNA TGTGCCAGCGGCCTAATAGGGCCCTACGAGCAGTACTTC.

The rearrangement joins TRBV20-1 to TRBJ2-5; TRBD2 matches 11 bases. Germline CDR1 reads DFQATT; CDR2 reads SNEGSKA (reference sequence). The J segment lost 6 bases and the V segment lost 4 bases, leaving 7 bases of the junction unmatched. The CDR3 contains 14 residues. CDR3 sequence (DNA): TGCAGTGCTACAGGACTAGCGGGCGTACAGACCCAGTACTTC. Its translation: CSATGLAGVQTQYF.

This clonotype came up a few times. The chain joins TRBV7-2 to TRBJ2-5, with D unclear. Trimming removed 3 bases from V and 0 bases from J, with 5 bases in between. This CDR3 has 13 residues. CDR1 is SGHTA and CDR2 is FQGNSA in the germline V gene. CDR3 amino acids: CASSFVHQETQYF. CDR3 sequence (DNA): TGTGCCAGCAGCTTTGTCCACCAAGAGACCCAGTACTTC.

The gene calls are TRBV20-1 and TRBJ2-5; weak D call: TRBD1 (5 bases). Trimming left V 6 bases short and J 0 bases short, with 11 bases between. The germline V gene encodes CDR1 DFQATT and CDR2 SNEGSKA (reference sequence). The CDR3 is made up of 13 amino acids. The CDR3 coding sequence is TGCAGTGCACCTCGACAGAACCAAGAGACCCAGTACTTC. Translation gives CSAPRQNQETQYF.

This clonotype has a handful of counts. The chain carries TRBV10-3 and TRBJ2-3; 9 nucleotides align to TRBD2. Per the germline V gene, CDR1 is ENHRY and CDR2 is SYGVKD. The V and J ends lost 6 bases and 6 bases, in that order; junction bases with no gene match: 4. CDR3 length equals 13 residues. The chain's CDR3 is CAISFSGSDTQYF. The CDR3 nucleotides are TGTGCCATCAGCTTTAGCGGGAGTGATACGCAGTATTTT.

CDR3 DNA: TGTGCCAGCAGTTTTTGGGTCTTGGGGCAGGGTTCTGCAGATACGCAGTATTTT. Encoded protein: CASSFWVLGQGSADTQYF. The genes are TRBV12-3 or TRBV12-4 and TRBJ2-3; D possibly corresponds to TRBD1 (5 bases). The CDR3 spans 18 residues. The germline V and J ends were trimmed by 3 bases and 4 bases, with 23 bases remaining between them.

This clonotype rates as medium-sized. The J gene is TRBJ2-5, the V gene TRBV9, with 9 bases matching TRBD2. Germline values: CDR1 SGDLS, CDR2 YYNGEE. After removal of 3 bases from V and 4 bases from J, the junction contained 4 bases not matched to a gene. CDR3 size: 14 residues. CDR3 in amino acids: CASSEAGGGETQYF. The DNA of the CDR3 is TGTGCCAGCAGCGAAGCGGGGGGTGGAGAGACCCAGTACTTC.

The sample holds a few counts of this clonotype. The gene calls are TRBV28 and TRBJ1-4, with 9 bases that match TRBD1. The ends lost 6 bases at V and 8 bases at J; junction bases unmatched: 4. The CDR3 extends over 13 amino acids. Per the germline V gene, CDR1 is MDHEN and CDR2 is SYDVKM. CDR3 loop: CASRQGAGEKLFF. The CDR3 nucleotides read TGTGCCAGCAGACAGGGGGCGGGGGAAAAACTGTTTTTT.

The chain carries TRBV5-1 and TRBJ2-1; no firm D call. The germline V gene has CDR1 SGHRS and CDR2 YFSETQ. V was cut by 4 bases and J by 4 bases, with 6 bases left in between. The CDR3 spans 12 residues. The CDR3 DNA follows: TGCGCCAGCAGCGTAGGTTACAATGAGCAGTTCTTC. Translating it yields CASSVGYNEQFF.

The table lists this clonotype with a few counts. It is unclear where the CDR3 begins or ends on the DNA, so no DNA is shown, and the CDR3 is as TCRdb lists it. The rearrangement joins TRBV9 to TRBJ1-1; TRBD1, the D gene given by the table, was not confirmed from the DNA. The germline V gene has CDR1 SGDLS and CDR2 YYNGEE. The CDR3 is 14 residues long, ends included. This CDR3 reads CASTFGTGNTEVFF.

This clonotype occurred a few times. This chain links TRBV5-1 with TRBJ2-2; D is perhaps TRBD1 (5 bases). The V gene lost 4 bases and the J gene lost 4 bases, with 14 bases spanning the gap. Germline-derived CDR1 and CDR2 are SGHRS and YFSETQ. The CDR3 consists of 15 residues. The CDR3 spells CASSPRQGTTGELFF. CDR3 sequence (DNA): TGCGCCAGCAGCCCCCGTCAGGGTACCACCGGGGAGCTGTTTTTT. Full variable domain (missing parts from reference TRBV5-1 and TRBJ2-2): KAGVTQTPRYLIKTRGQQVTLSCSPISGHRSVSWYQQTPGQGLQFLFEYFSETQRNKGNFPGRFSGRQFSNSRSEMNVSTLELGDSALYLCASSPRQGTTGELFFGEGSRLTVL.

This sequence joins TRBV18 and TRBJ2-7; 9 positions agree with TRBD2. Trimming cost V 2 bases and J 3 bases; bases outside gene matches: 14. Germline V gives CDR1 KGHSH, CDR2 LQKENI. CDR3 length equals 18 residues. CDR3 nucleotide sequence: TGTGCCAGCTCACCAGATCGTCTTAGCGGGAGCGGTCTCTACGAGCAGTACTTC. Translating it yields CASSPDRLSGSGLYEQYF.

J is TRBJ2-1 and V is TRBV24-1; D is uncertain. Germline V gives CDR1 KGHDR, CDR2 SFDVKD. There are 15 residues in the CDR3. Trimming took 5 bases from V and 0 from J, leaving 10 bases between them. The CDR3 loop reads CATSATAYSYNEQFF. Written as DNA, the CDR3 is TGTGCCACCAGTGCGACGGCTTACTCCTACAATGAGCAGTTCTTC.

The rearrangement joins TRBV20-1 to TRBJ2-5; 8 bases fit TRBD1. Germline CDR1 and CDR2: DFQATT and SNEGSKA (reference sequence). The CDR3 is 14 residues long. V shed 2 bases, J shed 4 bases, and the junction held 6 bases outside the gene matches. The CDR3 spells CSARRGTGGETQYF. For the CDR3, the DNA is TGCAGTGCTAGACGCGGAACAGGGGGAGAGACCCAGTACTTC.

This chain's CDR3 is CSARDLLPGEQFF. DNA for the CDR3: TGCAGTGCTAGAGATCTTCTACCGGGTGAGCAGTTCTTC. V usage is TRBV20-1 and J usage is TRBJ2-1; D call uncertain. The CDR3 has 13 residues. Trimming pared 0 bases from V and 9 bases from J, leaving 12 bases between. Germline lookup yields CDR1 DFQATT and CDR2 SNEGSKA (reference sequence).

This clonotype was detected many times. The chain links TRBV20-1 to TRBJ2-5; D perhaps matches TRBD2 (6 bases). CDR1 and CDR2 (germline): DFQATT, SNEGSKA (reference sequence). Trimming left V 4 bases short and J 5 bases short, with 20 bases between. CDR3 length: 15 residues. The CDR3 sequence is CSATRAGPLRETQYF. DNA of the CDR3: TGCAGTGCTACTCGGGCGGGGCCCCTCAGGGAGACCCAGTACTTC.

The CDR3, as DNA: TGTGCATCGAGCGCCCAAACAAATAATTCACCCCTCCACTTT. It is translated as CASSAQTNNSPLHF. V is TRBV18 and J is TRBJ1-6; no clear D gene. This CDR3 is 14 amino acids long. Germline CDR1 KGHSH, CDR2 LQKENI.

This chain links TRBV24-1 with TRBJ2-5; D remains unclear. Per germline, CDR1 KGHDR and CDR2 SFDVKD. The CDR3 totals 15 residues. V was shortened by 0 bases and J by 1 base, with 8 bases between the two germline ends. The CDR3 spells CATSDLGQTQETQYF. CDR3 DNA: TGTGCCACCAGTGATTTGGGGCAGACCCAAGAGACCCAGTACTTC.